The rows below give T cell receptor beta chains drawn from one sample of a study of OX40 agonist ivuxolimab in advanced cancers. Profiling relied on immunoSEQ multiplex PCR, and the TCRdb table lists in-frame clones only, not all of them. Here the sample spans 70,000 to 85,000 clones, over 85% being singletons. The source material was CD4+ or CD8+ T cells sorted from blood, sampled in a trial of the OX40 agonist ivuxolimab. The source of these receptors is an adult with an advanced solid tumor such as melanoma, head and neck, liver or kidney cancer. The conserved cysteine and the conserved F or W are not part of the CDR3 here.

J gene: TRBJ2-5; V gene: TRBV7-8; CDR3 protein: ASSPSRDRGRETQY
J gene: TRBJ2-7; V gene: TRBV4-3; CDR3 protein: ASSQPDTLPYEQY
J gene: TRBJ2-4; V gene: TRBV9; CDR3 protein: ASSVGLAGGINIQY
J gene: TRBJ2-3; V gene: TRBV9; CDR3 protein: ASSVGGDTQY
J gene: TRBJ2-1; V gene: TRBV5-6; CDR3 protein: ASSLLAADEQF
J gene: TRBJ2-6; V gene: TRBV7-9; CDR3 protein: ASSQTGGPGANVLT
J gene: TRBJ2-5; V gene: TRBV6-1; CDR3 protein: ASSEGPYQETQY
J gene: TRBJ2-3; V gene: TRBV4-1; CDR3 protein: ASSQGPLDTQY
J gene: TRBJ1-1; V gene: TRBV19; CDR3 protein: ASSPDLGPLNTEAF
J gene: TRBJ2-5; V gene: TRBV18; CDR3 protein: ASSPVVEVSQETQY
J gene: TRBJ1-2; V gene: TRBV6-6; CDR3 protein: ASRRTDYGYT
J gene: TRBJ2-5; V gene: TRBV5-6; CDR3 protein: ASSFDRETQY
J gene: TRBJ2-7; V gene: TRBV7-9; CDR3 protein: ASSYPYVDEQY
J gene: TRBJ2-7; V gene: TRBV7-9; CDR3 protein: ASSFGPTEQY
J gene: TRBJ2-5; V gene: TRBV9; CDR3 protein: ASSIGTLGETQY
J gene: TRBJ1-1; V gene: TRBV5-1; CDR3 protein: ASSLSGQESNTEAF
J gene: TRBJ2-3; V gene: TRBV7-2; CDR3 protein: ASSLTSPLTDTQY
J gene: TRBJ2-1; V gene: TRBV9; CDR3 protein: ASTPVGSGHYGQDEQF